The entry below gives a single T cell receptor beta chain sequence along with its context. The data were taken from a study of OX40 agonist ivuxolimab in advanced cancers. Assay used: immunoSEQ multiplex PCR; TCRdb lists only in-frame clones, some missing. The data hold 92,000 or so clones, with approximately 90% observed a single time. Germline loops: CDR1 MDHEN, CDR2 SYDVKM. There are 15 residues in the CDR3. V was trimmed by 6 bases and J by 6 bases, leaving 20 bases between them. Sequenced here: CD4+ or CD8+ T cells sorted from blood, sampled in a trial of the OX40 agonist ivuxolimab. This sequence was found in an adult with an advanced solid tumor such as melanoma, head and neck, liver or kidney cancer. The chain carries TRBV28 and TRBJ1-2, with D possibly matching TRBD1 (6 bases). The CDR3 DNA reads TGTGCCAGCAGCCCGGGTGGGGGGCTCTTAAATGGCTACACCTTC. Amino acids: CASSPGGGLLNGYTF.